The 11 T cell receptor beta chains listed next were all sequenced from one sample in a study of regulatory T cells in long-lasting Graves disease. This sample's time point: persistent/refractory GD, antithyroid drugs over 5 years with positive TRAb. PBMC-extracted RNA yielded the TCR library. Libraries of TCR beta came from iRepertoire HTBI primers plus Arm-PCR of CDR3 regions. Using its own MiXCR run on the multiplex PCR reads, TCRdb lists one record per CDR3 protein. This sample yields 310,000 or so distinct CDR3 sequences, of which 22% are seen a single time; more than 50% belongs to the top ten. Source: peripheral blood mononuclear cells (PBMCs), taken when the disease was refractory, from a patient treated with antithyroid drugs. The receptors originated from a female donor with Graves disease.

This clonotype was counted between two and nine times. The chain combines TRBV6-1 with TRBJ2-4; the D call may be TRBD1 or TRBD2 (6 bases each). The CDR3 sequence is 14 residues long. Between the trimmed V and J ends, which lost 6 bases and 1 base, there was a span of 10 bases. Germline-derived CDR1 and CDR2 are MNHNS and SASEGT. CDR3 sequence reads: CASSPGAAKNIQYF. CDR3 nucleotides: TGTGCCAGCAGCCCGGGGGCGGCCAAAAACATTCAGTACTTC.

The V call is TRBV5-4, the J call TRBJ2-5; 9 nucleotides align to TRBD2. V shed 1 base and J 4 bases; nucleotides not matched to a gene: 5. The CDR3 length is 15 residues. The germline V gene encodes CDR1 SGHNT and CDR2 YYREEE (reference sequence). The DNA for the CDR3 is TGTGCCAGCAGCTTGATGGCGGGAGGGGGAGAGACCCAGTACTTC. The encoded protein is CASSLMAGGGETQYF.

Many counts were recorded for this clonotype. V usage is TRBV15 and J usage is TRBJ2-6; D remains ambiguous. The CDR3 contains 15 residues. Germline lookup yields CDR1 LNHNV and CDR2 YYDKDF (reference sequence). Trimming stripped 4 bases from V and 0 bases from J, with 7 bases between. Written as DNA, the CDR3 is TGTGCCACCAGCACCCGGAGCTCTGGGGCCAACGTCCTGACTTTC. Encoded protein: CATSTRSSGANVLTF.

The chain carries TRBV7-9 and TRBJ2-1; D is unclear. V dropped 1 base and J dropped 5 bases, with 9 bases sitting between them. The CDR3 is 14 amino acids. Germline lookup yields CDR1 SEHNR and CDR2 FQNEAQ (reference sequence). The CDR3 reads CASSLVSEHNEQFF. The CDR3 DNA is TGTGCCAGCAGCTTAGTTTCCGAACACAATGAGCAGTTCTTC.

The sample holds a few counts of this clonotype. The rearrangement joins TRBV28 to TRBJ1-5, with D possibly being TRBD1 (5 bases). CDR3 length: 16 residues. Trimming cost V 7 bases and J 0 bases, with 16 bases left between them. CDR1 and CDR2 (germline): MDHEN, SYDVKM. This CDR3 reads CASTRGTTYSNQPQHF. CDR3 nucleotide sequence: TGTGCCAGCACCCGGGGCACCACTTATAGCAATCAGCCCCAGCATTTT.

Many counts were recorded for this clonotype. The chain joins TRBV2 to TRBJ1-5; unclear D gene. The germline V and J ends were trimmed by 0 bases and 4 bases, with 10 bases remaining between them. Germline assignment: CDR1 SNHLY and CDR2 FYNNEI. The CDR3 consists of 15 residues. The CDR3 DNA sequence: TGTGCCAGCAGTGAAGCCGACCTAGGGAATCAGCCCCAGCATTTT. Encoded protein: CASSEADLGNQPQHF.

This clonotype appeared a single time. This sequence joins TRBV19 and TRBJ2-2, with D possibly TRBD2 on 6 matching bases. The germline V gene has CDR1 LNHDA and CDR2 SQIVND (reference sequence). Trimming pared 1 base from V and 5 bases from J, leaving 8 bases between. CDR3 length: 14 amino acids. CDR3 region: CASSIAGETGELFF. The CDR3 nucleotides read TGTGCCAGTAGTATAGCGGGAGAGACCGGGGAGCTGTTTTTT.

The gene calls are TRBV19 and TRBJ1-5; TRBD1 matches at 7 bases. The ends lost 7 bases at V and 7 bases at J; junction bases unmatched: 13. Looked up from germline, CDR1 is LNHDA and CDR2 is SQIVND (reference sequence). The CDR3 length is 15 residues. CDR3 residues: CASTTTGTRSQPQHF. The DNA for the CDR3 is TGTGCCAGTACCACGACAGGGACTCGGTCGCAGCCCCAGCATTTT.

In this sample, this clonotype turned up many times. This chain connects TRBV20-1 to TRBJ2-5; 7 bases are a match to TRBD2. The CDR3 extends over 17 amino acids. In germline, CDR1 is DFQATT, CDR2 SNEGSKA (reference sequence). Losses at the gene ends were 4 bases for V and 5 bases for J; bases not matched to a gene: 19. The CDR3 loop reads CSATLMRLADARETQYF. DNA of the CDR3: TGCAGTGCTACCCTGATGCGACTAGCCGACGCTAGGGAGACCCAGTACTTC.

This clonotype was counted between two and nine times. The chain joins TRBV7-2 to TRBJ1-3, with 8 bases lining up with TRBD1. Per the germline V gene, CDR1 is SGHTA and CDR2 is FQGNSA. This CDR3 contains 15 residues. J gave up 2 bases and V 1 base, and 1 base lay outside the gene matches. The CDR3 loop is CASSLDRGAGNTIYF. The CDR3 DNA reads as TGTGCCAGCAGCTTAGACAGGGGGGCTGGAAACACCATATATTTT.

In its sample, this clonotype was seen many times. The gene calls are TRBV6-5 and TRBJ1-2; no firm D call. CDR1 is MNHEY, CDR2 SVGAGI, per germline. Trimming took 2 bases from V and 4 from J, leaving 5 bases between them. CDR3 length equals 12 residues. The CDR3: CASSYGSYGYTF. The CDR3 DNA sequence: TGTGCCAGCAGTTACGGCTCCTATGGCTACACCTTC.